This T cell receptor beta chain was identified during a study of blood T cell repertoires in COVID-19. This table comes from immunoSEQ multiplex PCR, and its TCRdb copy is limited to in-frame clones, with some not included. The data contain approximately 140,000 clones, nearly 85% of them singletons. V gave up 7 bases and J gave up 4 bases, with 13 bases separating them. This CDR3 is 13 amino acids long. Germline assignment: CDR1 LNHDA and CDR2 SQIVND (reference sequence). The chain has TRBV19 and TRBJ1-1; D not certain. The clonotype comes from a man between 50 and 59 years old in a cohort exposed to, infected with or recovered from COVID-19 (not recorded which). The specimen sequenced was PBMCs or T cells enriched from blood (not recorded which). The CDR3 DNA is TGTGCCAGTATCGGGAAGGGATCCACTGAAGCTTTCTTT. As protein: CASIGKGSTEAFF.